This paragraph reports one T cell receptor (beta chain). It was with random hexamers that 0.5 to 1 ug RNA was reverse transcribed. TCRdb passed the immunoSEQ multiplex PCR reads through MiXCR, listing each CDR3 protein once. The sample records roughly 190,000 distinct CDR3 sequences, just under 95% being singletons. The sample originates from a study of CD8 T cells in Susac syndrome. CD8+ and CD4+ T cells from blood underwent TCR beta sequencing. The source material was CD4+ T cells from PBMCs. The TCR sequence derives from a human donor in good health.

CDR3 DNA: TGTGCCAGCAGTTACTCAGGGGGCGCGGGCACTGAAGCTTTCTTT. Residues: CASSYSGGAGTEAFF. This chain connects TRBV6-6 to TRBJ1-1; 7 nucleotides line up with TRBD1. The CDR3 covers 15 residues. V gave up 0 bases and J gave up 4 bases; unmatched junction bases: 5. The germline CDR1 and CDR2 sequences are MNHNY and SVGAGI (reference sequence).